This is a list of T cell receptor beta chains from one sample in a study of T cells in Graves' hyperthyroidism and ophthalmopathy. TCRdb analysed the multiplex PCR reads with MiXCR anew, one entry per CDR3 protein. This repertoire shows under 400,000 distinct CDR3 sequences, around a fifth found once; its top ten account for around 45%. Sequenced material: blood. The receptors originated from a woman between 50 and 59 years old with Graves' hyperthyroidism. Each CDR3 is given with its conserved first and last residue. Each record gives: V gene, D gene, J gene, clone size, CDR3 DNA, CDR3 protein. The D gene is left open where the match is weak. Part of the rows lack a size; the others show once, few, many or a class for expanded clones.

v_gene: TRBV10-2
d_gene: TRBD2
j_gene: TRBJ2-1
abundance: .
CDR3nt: TGCGCCAGCAGTGAGTCAAGCGGGAGGAATCGGGGGCAGTTCTTC
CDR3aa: CASSESSGRNRGQFF

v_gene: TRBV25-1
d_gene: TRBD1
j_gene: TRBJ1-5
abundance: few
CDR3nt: TGTGCCAGCAGTGAGGACAGGACTGGAAGCAATCAGCCCCAGCATTTT
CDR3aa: CASSEDRTGSNQPQHF

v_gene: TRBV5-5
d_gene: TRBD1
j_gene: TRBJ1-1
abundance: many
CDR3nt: TGTGCCAGCAGCACCCGGGACAGGGGCACTGAAGCTTTCTTT
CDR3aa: CASSTRDRGTEAFF

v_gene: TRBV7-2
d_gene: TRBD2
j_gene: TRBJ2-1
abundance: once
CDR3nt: TGTGCCAGCAGCTTAGCGGGACTAGCGGGAGTATCGAGGCAGTTCTTC
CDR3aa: CASSLAGLAGVSRQFF

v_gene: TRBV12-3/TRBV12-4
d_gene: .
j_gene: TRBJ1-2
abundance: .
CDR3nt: TGTGCCAGCAGTTCCGTAACCCACACCTATGGCTACACCTTC
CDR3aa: CASSSVTHTYGYTF

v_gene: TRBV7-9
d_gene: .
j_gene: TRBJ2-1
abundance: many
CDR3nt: TGTGCCTGGGGGAATGAGCAGTTCTTC
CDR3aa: CAWGNEQFF

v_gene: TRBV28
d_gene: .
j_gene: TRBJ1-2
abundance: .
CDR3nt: TGTGCCAGCAAAATCACACCGGCCCGGAGGGACTATGGCTACACCTTC
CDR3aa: CASKITPARRDYGYTF

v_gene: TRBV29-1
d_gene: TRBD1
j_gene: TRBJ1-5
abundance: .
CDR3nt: TGCAGCGTCTCGACAGGGCGAAATCAGCCCCAGCATTTT
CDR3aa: CSVSTGRNQPQHF

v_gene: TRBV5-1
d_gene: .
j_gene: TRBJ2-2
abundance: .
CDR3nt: TGCGCCAGCAGACTGGAAGAGCTGTTAACCGGGGAGCTGTTTTTT
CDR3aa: CASRLEELLTGELFF

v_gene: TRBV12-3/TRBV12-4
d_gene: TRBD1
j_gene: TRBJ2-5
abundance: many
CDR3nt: TGTGCCAGCAGTCCCGGGACAGTCCAGTACTTC
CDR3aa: CASSPGTVQYF

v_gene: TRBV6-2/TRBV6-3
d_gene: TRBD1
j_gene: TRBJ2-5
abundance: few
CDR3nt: TGTGCCAGCAGAGGGACAGGGCAAGAGACCCAGTACTTC
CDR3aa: CASRGTGQETQYF

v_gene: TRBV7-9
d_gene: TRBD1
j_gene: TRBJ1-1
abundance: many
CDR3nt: TGTGCCAGTGCGGGGGGACAGGGGGCTCAAGCTTTCTTT
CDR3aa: CASAGGQGAQAFF

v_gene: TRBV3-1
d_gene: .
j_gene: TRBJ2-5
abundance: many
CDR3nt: TGTGCCAGCAGCCAAGTCCGCACTAGGCAAGAGACCCAGTACTTC
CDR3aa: CASSQVRTRQETQYF

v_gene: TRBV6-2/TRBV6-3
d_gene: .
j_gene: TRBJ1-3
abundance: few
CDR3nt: TGTGCCAGCAGTTACGTGGCGTCTGGAAACACCATATATTTT
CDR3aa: CASSYVASGNTIYF

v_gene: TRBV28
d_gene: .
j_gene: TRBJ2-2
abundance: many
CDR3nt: TGTGCCAGCAGTTTATGGGGTTCGGACGACGGTCGGCTGTTTTTT
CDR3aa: CASSLWGSDDGRLFF

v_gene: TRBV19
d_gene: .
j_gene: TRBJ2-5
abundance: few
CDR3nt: TGTGCCAGTAGTATCGGAGGGGCAGAGACCCAGTACTTC
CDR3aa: CASSIGGAETQYF

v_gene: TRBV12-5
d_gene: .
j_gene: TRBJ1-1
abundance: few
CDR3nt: TGTGCTAGTGGTTTAGAGACTGAAGCTTTCTTT
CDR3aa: CASGLETEAFF

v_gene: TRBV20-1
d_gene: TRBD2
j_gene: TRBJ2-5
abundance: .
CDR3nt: TGCAGTTCTGGACTAGCGGGAGGTAGAGAGACCCAGTACTTC
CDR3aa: CSSGLAGGRETQYF

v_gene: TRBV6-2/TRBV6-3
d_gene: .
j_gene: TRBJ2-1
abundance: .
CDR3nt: TGTGCCAGCAGTTTAGGGCTAATTAATGACCAGTTCTTC
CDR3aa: CASSLGLINDQFF

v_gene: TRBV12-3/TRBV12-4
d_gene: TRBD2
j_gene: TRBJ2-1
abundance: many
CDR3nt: TGTGCCAGCACTCTTAGCGGGAGGGCCAAGAATGAGCAGTTCTTC
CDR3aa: CASTLSGRAKNEQFF

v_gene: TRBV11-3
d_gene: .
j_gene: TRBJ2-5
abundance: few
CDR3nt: TGTGCCAGCAGCGAGGATTACAGGGCTCAAGAGACCCAGTACTTC
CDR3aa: CASSEDYRAQETQYF

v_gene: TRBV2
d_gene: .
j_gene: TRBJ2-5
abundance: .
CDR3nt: TGTGCCAGCAGTGACGGGGGGCCAGGGACCCAGTACTTC
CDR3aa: CASSDGGPGTQYF

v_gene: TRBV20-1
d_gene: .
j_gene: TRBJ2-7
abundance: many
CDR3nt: TGCAGTGCAAAAACCCCAGGGTTGAACGAGCAGTACTTC
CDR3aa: CSAKTPGLNEQYF

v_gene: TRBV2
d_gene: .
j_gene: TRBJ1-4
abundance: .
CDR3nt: TGTGCCAGCAGTGAAGCGATTACACGGGGAAAACTGTTTTTT
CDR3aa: CASSEAITRGKLFF

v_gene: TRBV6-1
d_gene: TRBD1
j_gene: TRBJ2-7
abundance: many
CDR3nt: TGTGCCAGCAGTTCAAGAGCTCAGGGGGCCTACGAGCAGTACTTC
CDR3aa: CASSSRAQGAYEQYF

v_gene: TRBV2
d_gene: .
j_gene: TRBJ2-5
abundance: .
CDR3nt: TGTGCCAGCAGTAGTCGGGACTCAGCGTACCAAGAGACCCAGTACTTC
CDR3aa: CASSSRDSAYQETQYF

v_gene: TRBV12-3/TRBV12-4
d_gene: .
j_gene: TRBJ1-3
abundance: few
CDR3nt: TGTGCCAGCAGTCGGTCCCAGGGATCTGGAAACACCATATATTTT
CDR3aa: CASSRSQGSGNTIYF

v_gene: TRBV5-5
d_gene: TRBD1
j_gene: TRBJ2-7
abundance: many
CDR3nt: TGTGCCAGCAGCTTGGCCGGGGACAGATCCTACGAGCAGTACTTC
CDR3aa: CASSLAGDRSYEQYF

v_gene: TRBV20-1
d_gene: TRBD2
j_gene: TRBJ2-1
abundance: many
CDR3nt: TGCAGTGCTAGAGAGGCTAGCGGGAGGGCGAGGGCCAATGAGCAGTTCTTC
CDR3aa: CSAREASGRARANEQFF

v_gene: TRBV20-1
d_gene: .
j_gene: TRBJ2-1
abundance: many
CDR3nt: TGCAGTGCCACACCCCGAGCGTTAACCTACAATGAGCAGTTCTTC
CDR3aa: CSATPRALTYNEQFF

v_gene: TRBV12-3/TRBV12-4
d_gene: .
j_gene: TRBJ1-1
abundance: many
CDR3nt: TGTGCCAGCATTCGGTCTCGGCAGGGTGACACTGAAGCTTTCTTT
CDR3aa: CASIRSRQGDTEAFF

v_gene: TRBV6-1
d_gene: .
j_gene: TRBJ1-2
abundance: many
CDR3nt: TGTGCCAGCAGTGAAGGTCGGAGGGGCTATGGCTACACCTTC
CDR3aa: CASSEGRRGYGYTF